These 9 T cell receptor beta chains were sequenced from one sample in a study of blood T cells in healthy people across ages. A second PCR, run for roughly 6 to 11 cycles, used a sample-barcoded 5' primer plus a J-beta primer mix. Via MiXCR, TCRdb re-called the 5' RACE reads, giving one row per CDR3 protein. Of about 1.8 million distinct CDR3 sequences listed, 49% were seen once; the top ten hold around 2.1%. Sequences were obtained from blood. The receptors were gathered from a woman aged 40 to 50 in good health.

The chain is built from TRBV6-1 and TRBJ2-1; D remains ambiguous. Trimming removed 1 base at V and 8 bases at J, with 9 bases between. Germline V CDR1 and CDR2: MNHNS, SASEGT. The CDR3 spans 13 residues. CDR3 coding DNA: TGTGCCAGCAGTGAAGTCGGAAGCGATGAGCAGTTCTTC. This encodes CASSEVGSDEQFF.

The V and J genes are TRBV7-9 and TRBJ1-2; D unresolved. Germline CDR1 reads SEHNR; CDR2 reads FQNEAQ (reference sequence). The length of the CDR3 is 14 residues. V lost 3 bases and J 7 bases, leaving 15 bases between the germline ends. CDR3 DNA sequence: TGTGCCAGCAGCTTCCCAACGGACGTTTGTGGCTACACCTTC. Its protein is CASSFPTDVCGYTF.

The genes are TRBV6-5 and TRBJ1-2; unclear D gene. The CDR3 runs to 16 residues. Germline V lookup: CDR1 MNHEY, CDR2 SVGAGI. Trimming shortened V by 4 bases and J by 4 bases, and 19 bases separated the two germline ends. This CDR3 reads CASSSYLIGRPYGYTF. For the CDR3, the DNA is TGTGCCAGCAGTTCCTACCTGATTGGCAGGCCCTATGGCTACACCTTC.

V usage is TRBV7-9 and J usage is TRBJ2-5, with a possible D match to TRBD1 (5 bases). V dropped 5 bases and J dropped 5 bases, with 15 bases sitting between them. The germline gives CDR1 SEHNR, CDR2 FQNEAQ (reference sequence). The CDR3 is 14 amino acids. CDR3 sequence: CASSAQTEFETQYF. CDR3 nucleotide sequence: TGTGCCAGCAGCGCCCAGACAGAATTTGAGACCCAGTACTTC.

V and J are TRBV7-2 and TRBJ2-5; tentatively, D is TRBD1 (6 bases). Germline V gene lookup returns CDR1 SGHTA and CDR2 FQGNSA. This CDR3 contains 15 residues. The ends were cut back, 5 bases at V and 5 bases at J, with 18 bases in the middle. Here the CDR3 reads CASSRQVAPRETQYF. The CDR3 DNA is TGTGCCAGCAGCCGACAGGTCGCCCCTAGGGAGACCCAGTACTTC.

This clonotype was observed a few times. The rearrangement uses TRBV10-1 and TRBJ2-1; TRBD1 agrees at 9 bases. The germline gives CDR1 WNHNN, CDR2 SYGVQD (reference sequence). V lost 0 bases, J lost 8 bases, and 5 bases stayed unmatched. CDR3 length: 15 residues. The CDR3 DNA sequence: TGCGCCAGCAGTGAGTCGGGGACAGGGAGGGATGAGCAGTTCTTC. It is translated as CASSESGTGRDEQFF.

This clonotype was counted between two and nine times. V and J are TRBV7-2 and TRBJ1-6; D ambiguous. Germline CDR1 SGHTA, CDR2 FQGNSA. The ends were cut back, 3 bases at V and 8 bases at J, with 14 bases in the middle. The CDR3 extends over 15 amino acids. As DNA, the CDR3 is TGTGCCAGCAGCTTCGGGCCGTTCGGGGATTCACCCCTCCACTTT. Its protein product is CASSFGPFGDSPLHF.

Of note for this clonotype: One end of the junction varies from germline; a read error may be responsible. The chain uses TRBV29-1 and TRBJ1-2, with 10 positions matching TRBD1. Germline CDR1 and CDR2: SQVTM and ANQGSEA. This CDR3 is 14 amino acids long. The chain's CDR3 is CSVIDRGLHYGHTF. In DNA form, the CDR3 reads TGCAGCGTTATCGACAGGGGGCTCCACTATGGCCACACCTTC.

This clonotype was detected once. J is TRBJ2-1 and V is TRBV10-3, with unresolved D. The CDR3 sequence is 13 residues long. The germline V and J ends were trimmed by 2 bases and 10 bases, with 12 bases remaining between them. Looked up from germline, CDR1 is ENHRY and CDR2 is SYGVKD. The DNA of the CDR3 is TGTGCCATCAGTGAGATTTCGGTAAGCGAGCAGTTCTTC. Translating gives CAISEISVSEQFF.